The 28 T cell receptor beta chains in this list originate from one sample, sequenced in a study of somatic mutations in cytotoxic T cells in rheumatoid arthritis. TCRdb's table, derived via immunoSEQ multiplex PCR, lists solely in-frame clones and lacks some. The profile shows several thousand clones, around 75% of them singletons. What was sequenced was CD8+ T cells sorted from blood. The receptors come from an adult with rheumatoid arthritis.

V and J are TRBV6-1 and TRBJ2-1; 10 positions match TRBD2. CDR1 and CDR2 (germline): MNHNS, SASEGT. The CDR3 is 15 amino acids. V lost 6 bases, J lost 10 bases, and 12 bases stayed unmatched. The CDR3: CASRLEAGGPGEQFF. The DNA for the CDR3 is TGTGCCAGCAGGCTGGAAGCGGGGGGGCCGGGAGAGCAGTTCTTC.

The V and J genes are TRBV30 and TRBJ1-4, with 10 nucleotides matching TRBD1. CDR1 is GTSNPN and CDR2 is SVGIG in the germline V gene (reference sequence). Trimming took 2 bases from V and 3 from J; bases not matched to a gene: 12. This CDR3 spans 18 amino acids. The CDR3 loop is CAWSQRGQGRRSNEKLFF. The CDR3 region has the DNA TGTGCCTGGAGTCAGAGGGGACAGGGGCGACGGTCTAATGAAAAACTGTTTTTT.

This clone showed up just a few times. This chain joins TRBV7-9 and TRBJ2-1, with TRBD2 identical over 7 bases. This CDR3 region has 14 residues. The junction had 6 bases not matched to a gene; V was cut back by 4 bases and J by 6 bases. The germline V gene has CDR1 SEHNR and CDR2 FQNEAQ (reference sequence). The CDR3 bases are TGTGCCAGCAGCTCAGCTCGCGGGGGCAATGAGCAGTTCTTC. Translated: CASSSARGGNEQFF.

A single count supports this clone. The CDR3 sequence: CASSSDTGGGETQYF. Here the CDR3 DNA reads TGTGCCAGCAGCTCGGACACCGGGGGGGGAGAGACCCAGTACTTC. The V and J genes are TRBV7-8 and TRBJ2-5, with 8 bases lining up with TRBD2. CDR1 SGHVS and CDR2 FQNEAQ come from the germline V gene. This CDR3 spans 15 amino acids. V lost 4 bases and J lost 4; bases outside the gene matches: 8.

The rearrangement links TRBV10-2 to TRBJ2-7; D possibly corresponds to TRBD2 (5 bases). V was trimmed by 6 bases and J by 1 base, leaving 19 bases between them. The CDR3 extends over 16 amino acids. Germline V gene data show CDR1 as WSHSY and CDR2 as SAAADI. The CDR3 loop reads CASSPGWTRPSYEQYF. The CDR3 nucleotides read TGCGCCAGCAGCCCGGGGTGGACCCGCCCATCCTACGAGCAGTACTTC.

The CDR3: CASSNRQGFTDEQFF. In DNA form, the CDR3 reads TGTGCCAGCAGCAACCGACAGGGGTTTACAGATGAGCAGTTCTTC. V gene TRBV7-9 combines with J gene TRBJ2-1, with 8 bases matching TRBD1. Germline V gene data show CDR1 as SEHNR and CDR2 as FQNEAQ (reference sequence). The CDR3 has 15 amino acids. V was clipped by 5 bases and J by 8 bases; unmatched bases: 11.

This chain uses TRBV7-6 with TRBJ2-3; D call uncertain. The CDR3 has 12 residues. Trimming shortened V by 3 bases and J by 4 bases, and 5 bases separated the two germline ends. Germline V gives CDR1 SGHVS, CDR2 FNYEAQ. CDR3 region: CASSFWADTQYF. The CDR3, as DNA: TGTGCCAGCAGCTTCTGGGCAGATACGCAGTATTTT.

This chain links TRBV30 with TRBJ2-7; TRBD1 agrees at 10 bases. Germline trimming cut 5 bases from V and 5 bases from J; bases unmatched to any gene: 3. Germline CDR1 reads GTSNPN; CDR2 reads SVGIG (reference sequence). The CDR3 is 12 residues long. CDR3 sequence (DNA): TGTGCCTGGGGGACAGGGGAGGACGAGCAGTACTTC. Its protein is CAWGTGEDEQYF.

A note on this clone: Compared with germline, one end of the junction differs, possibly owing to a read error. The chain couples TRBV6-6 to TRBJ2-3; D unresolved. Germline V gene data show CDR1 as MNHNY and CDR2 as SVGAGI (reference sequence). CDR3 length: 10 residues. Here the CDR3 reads CATSVDTQYF. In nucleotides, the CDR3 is TGTGCCACCAGTGTAGATACGCAGTATTTT.

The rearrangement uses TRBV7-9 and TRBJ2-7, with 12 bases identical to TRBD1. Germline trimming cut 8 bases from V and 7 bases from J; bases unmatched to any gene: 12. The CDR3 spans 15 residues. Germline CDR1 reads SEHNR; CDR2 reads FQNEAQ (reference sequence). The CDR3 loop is CASLGSGTGGDEQYF. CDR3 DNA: TGTGCCAGCTTGGGCTCCGGGACAGGGGGCGATGAGCAGTACTTC.

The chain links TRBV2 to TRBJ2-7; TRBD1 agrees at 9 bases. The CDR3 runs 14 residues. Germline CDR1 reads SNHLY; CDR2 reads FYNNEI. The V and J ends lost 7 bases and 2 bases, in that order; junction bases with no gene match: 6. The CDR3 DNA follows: TGTGCCAGCAACCCCGGGACAGGGCCCTACGAGCAGTACTTC. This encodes CASNPGTGPYEQYF.

The CDR3 protein is CAGKRGADNEQFF. The CDR3 DNA reads TGTGCCGGCAAGCGGGGGGCAGACAATGAGCAGTTCTTC. The rearrangement uses TRBV2 and TRBJ2-1, with 9 bases aligning to TRBD2. Trimming removed 11 bases from V and 5 bases from J; junction bases left unmatched: 7. This CDR3 has 13 amino acids. The germline V gene has CDR1 SNHLY and CDR2 FYNNEI.

CDR3 amino acids: CASRTGGLVGNQPQHF. For the CDR3, the DNA is TGTGCCAGCCGGACAGGGGGGCTCGTCGGAAATCAGCCCCAGCATTTT. This sequence joins TRBV28 and TRBJ1-5; 10 bases line up with TRBD1. The CDR3 consists of 16 residues. J was trimmed by 4 bases and V by 8 bases; bases with no gene match: 11. The V gene's germline CDR1 is MDHEN and CDR2 SYDVKM.

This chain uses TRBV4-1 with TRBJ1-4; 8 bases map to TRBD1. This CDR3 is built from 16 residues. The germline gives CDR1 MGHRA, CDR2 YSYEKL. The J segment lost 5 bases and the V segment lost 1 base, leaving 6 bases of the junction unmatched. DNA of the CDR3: TGCGCCAGCAGCCAAGGGGGACAGGCTGGGAATGAAAAACTGTTTTTT. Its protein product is CASSQGGQAGNEKLFF.

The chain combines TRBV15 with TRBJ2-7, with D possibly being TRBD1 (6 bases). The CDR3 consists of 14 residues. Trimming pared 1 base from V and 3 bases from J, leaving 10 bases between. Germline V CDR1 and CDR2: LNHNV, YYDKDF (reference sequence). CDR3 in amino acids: CATSRGQANYEQYF. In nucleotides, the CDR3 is TGTGCCACCAGCAGAGGACAGGCCAACTACGAGCAGTACTTC.

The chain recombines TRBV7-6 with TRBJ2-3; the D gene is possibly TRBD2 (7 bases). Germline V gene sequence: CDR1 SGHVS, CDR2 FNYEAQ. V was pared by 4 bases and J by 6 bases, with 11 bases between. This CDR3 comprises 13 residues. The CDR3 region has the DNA TGTGCCAGCAGCTCCGGGGGGCATGATACGCAGTATTTT. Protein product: CASSSGGHDTQYF.

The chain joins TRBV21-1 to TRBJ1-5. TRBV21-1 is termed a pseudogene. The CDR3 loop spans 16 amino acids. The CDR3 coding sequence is TGTGCCAGCAGCAAAGAGCAGGACCTATGCAATCAGCCCCAGCATTTT. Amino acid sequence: CASSKEQDLCNQPQHF.

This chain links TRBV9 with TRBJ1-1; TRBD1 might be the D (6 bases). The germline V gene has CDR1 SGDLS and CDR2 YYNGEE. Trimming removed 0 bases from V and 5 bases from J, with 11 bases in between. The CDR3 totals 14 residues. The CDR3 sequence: CASSVGGGGTEAFF. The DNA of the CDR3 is TGTGCCAGCAGCGTAGGAGGGGGAGGAACTGAAGCTTTCTTT.

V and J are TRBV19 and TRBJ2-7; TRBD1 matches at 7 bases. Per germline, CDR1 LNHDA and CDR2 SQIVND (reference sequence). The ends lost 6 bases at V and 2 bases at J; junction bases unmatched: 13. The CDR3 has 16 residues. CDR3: CASSSLTGASTYEQYF. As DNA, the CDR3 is TGTGCCAGTAGCTCTTTAACAGGGGCCTCCACCTACGAGCAGTACTTC.

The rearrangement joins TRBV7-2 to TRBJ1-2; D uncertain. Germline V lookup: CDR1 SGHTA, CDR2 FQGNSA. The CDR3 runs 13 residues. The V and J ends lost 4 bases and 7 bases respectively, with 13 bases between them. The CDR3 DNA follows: TGTGCCAGCAGCTCCTCATGGGGATCTGGCTACACCTTC. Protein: CASSSSWGSGYTF.

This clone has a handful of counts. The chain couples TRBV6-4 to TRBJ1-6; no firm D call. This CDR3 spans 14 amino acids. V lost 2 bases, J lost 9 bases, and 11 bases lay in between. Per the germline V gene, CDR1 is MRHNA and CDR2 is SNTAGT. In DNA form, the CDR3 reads TGTGCCAGCAGTGACAAAAGGGCAGGTTCACCCCTCCACTTT. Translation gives CASSDKRAGSPLHF.

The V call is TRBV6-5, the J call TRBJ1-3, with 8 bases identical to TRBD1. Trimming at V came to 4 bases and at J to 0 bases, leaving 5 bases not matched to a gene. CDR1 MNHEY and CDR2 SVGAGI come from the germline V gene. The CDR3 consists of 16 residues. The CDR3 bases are TGTGCCAGCAGTTCGACTACAGGGGGCTCTGGAAACACCATATATTTT. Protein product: CASSSTTGGSGNTIYF.

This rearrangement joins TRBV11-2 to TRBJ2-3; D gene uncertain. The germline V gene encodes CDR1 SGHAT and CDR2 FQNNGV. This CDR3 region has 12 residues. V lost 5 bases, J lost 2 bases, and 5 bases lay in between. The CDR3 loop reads CASSRYTDTQYF. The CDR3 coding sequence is TGTGCCAGCAGCCGATACACAGATACGCAGTATTTT. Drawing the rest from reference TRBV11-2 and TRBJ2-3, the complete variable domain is EAGVAQSPRYKIIEKRQSVAFWCNPISGHATLYWYQQILGQGPKLLIQFQNNGVVDDSQLPKDRFSAERLKGVDSTLKIQPAKLEDSAVYLCASSRYTDTQYFGPGTRLTVL.

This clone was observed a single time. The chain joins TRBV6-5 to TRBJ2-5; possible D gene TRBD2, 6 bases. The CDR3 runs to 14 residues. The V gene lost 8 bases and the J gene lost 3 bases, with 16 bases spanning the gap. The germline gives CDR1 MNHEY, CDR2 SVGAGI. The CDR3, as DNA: TGTGCCAGCTCCCCGGGGAGGCCAGAAGAGACCCAGTACTTC. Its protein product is CASSPGRPEETQYF.

CDR3: CASSTVISDYEQYF. The CDR3 DNA follows: TGTGCCAGCAGCACGGTCATAAGTGACTACGAGCAGTACTTC. The V gene is TRBV7-2, the J gene TRBJ2-7; D call uncertain. The CDR3 consists of 14 residues. Germline lookup yields CDR1 SGHTA and CDR2 FQGNSA. V was shortened by 5 bases and J by 3 bases, with 14 bases between the two germline ends.

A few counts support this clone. The CDR3 nucleotides are TGCAGCGGCATTTCAGGGGGGCTCCTTCAAGAGACCCAGTACTTC. Translating gives CSGISGGLLQETQYF. The chain links TRBV29-1 to TRBJ2-5; TRBD1 might be the D (7 bases). Germline CDR1 is SQVTM and CDR2 is ANQGSEA. The V end lost 7 bases, the J end lost 2 bases, and 20 bases lay between the germline ends. The CDR3 is 15 residues long.

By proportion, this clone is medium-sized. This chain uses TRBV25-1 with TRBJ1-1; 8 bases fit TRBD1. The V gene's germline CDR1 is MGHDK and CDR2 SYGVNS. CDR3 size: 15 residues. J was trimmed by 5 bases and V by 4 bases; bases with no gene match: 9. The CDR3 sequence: CASSGRTGPFTEAFF. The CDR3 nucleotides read TGTGCCAGCAGTGGCCGGACAGGGCCGTTTACTGAAGCTTTCTTT. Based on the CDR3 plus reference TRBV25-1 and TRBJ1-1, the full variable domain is EADIYQTPRYLVIGTGKKITLECSQTMGHDKMYWYQQDPGMELHLIHYSYGVNSTEKGDLSSESTVSRIRTEHFPLTLESARPSHTSQYLCASSGRTGPFTEAFFGQGTRLTVV.

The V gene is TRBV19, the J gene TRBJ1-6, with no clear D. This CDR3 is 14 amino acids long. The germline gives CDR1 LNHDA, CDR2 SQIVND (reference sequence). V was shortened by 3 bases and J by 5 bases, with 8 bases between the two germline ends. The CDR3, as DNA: TGTGCCAGTAGTATCCGCCAAGATAATTCACCCCTCCACTTT. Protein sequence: CASSIRQDNSPLHF.